This T cell receptor beta chain was sequenced during a study of cytomegalovirus exposure and HLA in healthy donors. Profiled with immunoSEQ multiplex PCR; TCRdb holds only in-frame clones, not every one. This sample yields under 150,000 clones, of which 70% to 90% are seen a single time; less than 2% belongs to the top ten. Notes on this clone: What it binds is not known.

The length of the CDR3 is 14 residues. Germline assignment: CDR1 SGHNT and CDR2 YYREEE (reference sequence). With V trimmed by 9 bases and J by 9 bases, 10 bases remained unmatched. Findings and limits, study-wide: Under in vitro conditions, three CMV-associated chains were confirmed as specific for CMV antigens.

What was sequenced was PBMCs. The receptor comes from a woman younger than 35 in good health and CMV-seronegative. This rearrangement joins TRBV5-4 to TRBJ1-6; 9 nucleotides match TRBD1. The CDR3 region has the DNA TGTGCCACGGGGACAGGGCCAGGATTTTCACCCCTCCACTTT. Encoded protein: CATGTGPGFSPLHF. The full variable domain, completed using reference TRBV5-4 and TRBJ1-6, is ETGVTQSPTHLIKTRGQQVTLRCSSQSGHNTVSWYQQALGQGPQFIFQYYREEENGRGNFPPRFSGLQFPNYSSELNVNALELDDSALYLCATGTGPGFSPLHFGNGTRLTVT.